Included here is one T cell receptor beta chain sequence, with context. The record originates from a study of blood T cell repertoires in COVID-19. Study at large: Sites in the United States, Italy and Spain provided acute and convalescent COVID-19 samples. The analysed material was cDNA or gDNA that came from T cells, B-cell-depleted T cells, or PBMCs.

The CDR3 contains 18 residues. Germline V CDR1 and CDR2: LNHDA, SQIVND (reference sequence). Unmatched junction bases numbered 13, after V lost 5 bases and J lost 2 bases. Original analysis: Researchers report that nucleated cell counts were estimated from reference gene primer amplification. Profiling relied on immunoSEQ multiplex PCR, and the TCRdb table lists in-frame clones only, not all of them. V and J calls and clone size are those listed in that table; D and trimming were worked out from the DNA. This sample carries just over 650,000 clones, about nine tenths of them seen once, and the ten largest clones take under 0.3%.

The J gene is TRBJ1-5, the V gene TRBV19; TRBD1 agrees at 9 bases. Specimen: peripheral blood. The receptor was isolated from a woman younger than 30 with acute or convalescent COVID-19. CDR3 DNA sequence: TGTGCCAGTAGTGCGACAGGGGGGGACGTAGCGGGCAATCAGCCCCAGCATTTT. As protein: CASSATGGDVAGNQPQHF.